Each of the 31 T cell receptor beta chains below was sequenced from the same sample in a study of blood T cell repertoires in COVID-19 (dated by TCRdb to 2019 to 2021). Library preparation used the immunoSEQ multiplex PCR assay. TCRdb's version of the immuneACCESS table is confined to in-frame rearrangements and falls short of the full clone set. An unresolved V gene accounts for under half of the shortfall where checked; the remainder is of unknown origin. The sample profile shows fewer than 300,000 clones; 88% of them were found once. 0.99% of the sample lies in the top ten. Material for sequencing was peripheral blood. The source of these receptors is a woman aged 40 to 50 who had recovered from COVID-19.

CDR3 loop: CASSYSGARGSGNEQFF. The CDR3 region has the DNA TGTGCCAGCAGTTACTCCGGGGCCAGGGGCTCGGGGAATGAGCAGTTCTTC. This chain connects TRBV6-2 or TRBV6-3 to TRBJ2-1; D might be TRBD1 (6 bases). Trimming removed 0 bases at V and 7 bases at J, with 19 bases between. The CDR3 loop spans 17 amino acids. Germline lookup yields CDR1 MNHEY and CDR2 SVGEGT.

This clone occurred once. This chain joins TRBV10-3 and TRBJ2-6; D might be TRBD1 (5 bases). CDR3 length equals 16 residues. With 6 bases removed from V and 0 bases from J, the gap between germline ends came to 12 bases. In germline, CDR1 is ENHRY, CDR2 SYGVKD. As DNA, the CDR3 is TGTGCCATCAGGACGACAGTCCCCTCTGGGGCCAACGTCCTGACTTTC. This encodes CAIRTTVPSGANVLTF.

The chain uses TRBV27 and TRBJ1-5, with D possibly TRBD1 on 5 matching bases. The V end lost 8 bases, the J end lost 2 bases, and 13 bases lay between the germline ends. The CDR3 covers 14 residues. The germline CDR1 and CDR2 sequences are MNHEY and SMNVEV (reference sequence). The CDR3 protein is CASGGVARNQPQHF. Here the CDR3 DNA reads TGTGCCAGCGGGGGGGTGGCGCGCAATCAGCCCCAGCATTTT.

The chain is built from TRBV18 and TRBJ2-1, with 8 bases matching TRBD2. V lost 3 bases and J lost 8; bases outside the gene matches: 3. Germline V gene data show CDR1 as KGHSH and CDR2 as LQKENI. The CDR3 extends over 13 amino acids. CDR3 sequence (DNA): TGTGCCAGCTCACCCCAGCGGGAGCATGAGCAGTTCTTC. Translation: CASSPQREHEQFF.

This clone has a single count. The CDR3 DNA reads as TGTGCCAGCATAGGGCTAGCCGACGGGACCCAGTACTTC. Its protein is CASIGLADGTQYF. V gene TRBV2 combines with J gene TRBJ2-5, with D maybe TRBD2 (5 bases). CDR1 is SNHLY, CDR2 FYNNEI, per germline. This CDR3 has 13 amino acids. The V gene lost 7 bases and the J gene lost 7 bases, with 16 bases spanning the gap.

The chain joins TRBV4-1 to TRBJ2-1, with 7 bases matching TRBD2. The germline V gene encodes CDR1 MGHRA and CDR2 YSYEKL. Trimming took 4 bases from V and 9 from J; bases not matched to a gene: 15. CDR3 length: 16 amino acids. The CDR3 DNA reads TGCGCCAGCAGCCCCCACCCTAGCGGTTGGGGCAGTGAGCAGTTCTTC. Its translation is CASSPHPSGWGSEQFF.

The chain uses TRBV7-8 and TRBJ1-2, with 7 bases aligning to TRBD1. The CDR3 extends over 14 amino acids. Germline trimming cut 1 base from V and 3 bases from J; bases unmatched to any gene: 2. Germline CDR1 and CDR2: SGHVS and FQNEAQ. The CDR3 is CASSLEGGDYGYTF. The CDR3 DNA follows: TGTGCCAGCAGCTTAGAAGGGGGCGACTATGGCTACACCTTC.

Details on this clone: One end of the junction fails to match germline, which may point to a read error. The chain uses TRBV3-1 (or the pseudogene TRBV3-2) and TRBJ2-7, with 7 bases aligning to TRBD2. CDR3 length: 14 residues. Germline lookup yields CDR1 LGHDT and CDR2 YNNKEL (reference sequence). The CDR3 region is CASSQDLGREWPHF. The DNA of the CDR3 is TGTGCCAGCAGCCAAGATTTGGGGCGGGAGTGGCCGCACTTC.

The chain carries TRBV10-3 and TRBJ1-1; 10 nucleotides agree with TRBD1. The CDR3 runs 19 residues. Germline CDR1 and CDR2: ENHRY and SYGVKD. V shed 4 bases, J shed 6 bases, and the junction held 20 bases outside the gene matches. Written as DNA, the CDR3 is TGTGCCATCAGTGGGGACCGGGACAGGGGCCTCCCGAGTGGGTCTGAAGCTTTCTTT. Translating it yields CAISGDRDRGLPSGSEAFF.

The gene calls are TRBV28 and TRBJ2-3; no clear D. The ends were cut back, 6 bases at V and 3 bases at J, with 4 bases in the middle. Germline V CDR1 and CDR2: MDHEN, SYDVKM. The CDR3 has 11 residues. The CDR3: CASSRTDTQYF. For the CDR3, the DNA is TGTGCCAGCAGCCGGACAGATACGCAGTATTTT.

The rearrangement uses TRBV19 and TRBJ1-2, with D possibly TRBD1 on 6 matching bases. This CDR3 region has 17 residues. The germline gives CDR1 LNHDA, CDR2 SQIVND (reference sequence). V shed 4 bases and J shed 7 bases, with 25 bases lying between them. The CDR3 region is CASSTHRVTRNYGGYTF. The CDR3 coding sequence is TGTGCCAGTAGTACCCACAGGGTTACCCGTAACTATGGTGGCTACACCTTC.

The chain is built from TRBV19 and TRBJ1-5; weak D call: TRBD1 (6 bases). This CDR3 region has 16 residues. V dropped 11 bases and J dropped 3 bases, with 23 bases sitting between them. CDR1 and CDR2 from the germline V gene are LNHDA and SQIVND (reference sequence). CDR3 sequence (DNA): TGTGCCTCGACCATGGGGGGGCGGTTAGACAATCAGCCCCAGCATTTT. Encoded protein: CASTMGGRLDNQPQHF.

This clone has just one count. The V gene is TRBV27, the J gene TRBJ2-3, with D perhaps TRBD2 (7 bases). The V and J ends lost 3 bases and 3 bases respectively, with 13 bases between them. The CDR3 extends over 15 amino acids. CDR1 and CDR2 (germline): MNHEY, SMNVEV (reference sequence). CDR3 bases: TGTGCCAGCAGTTTGGGGGGGCGGGTGACAGATACGCAGTATTTT. As protein: CASSLGGRVTDTQYF.

The gene calls are TRBV13 and TRBJ2-3; a weak D match, TRBD1 (5 bases). V lost 3 bases to trimming and J lost 6 bases, with 13 bases between them. CDR3 length: 14 amino acids. From germline, CDR1 is PRHDT and CDR2 FYEKMQ (reference sequence). CDR3 nucleotides: TGTGCCAGCAGCTTCCAGGGCCCGCGTGATACGCAGTATTTT. It translates to CASSFQGPRDTQYF.

A few counts support this clone. V usage is TRBV6-4 and J usage is TRBJ2-1; 9 nucleotides match TRBD2. This CDR3 region has 15 residues. Germline V gene lookup returns CDR1 MRHNA and CDR2 SNTAGT. The junction had 9 bases not matched to a gene; V was cut back by 6 bases and J by 6 bases. The CDR3 region is CASSRREGPGNEQFF. Here the CDR3 DNA reads TGTGCCAGCAGCCGGCGGGAGGGCCCGGGCAATGAGCAGTTCTTC.

This rearrangement joins TRBV30 to TRBJ2-2, with 11 bases fitting TRBD2. The J segment lost 2 bases and the V segment lost 4 bases, leaving 6 bases of the junction unmatched. Looked up from germline, CDR1 is GTSNPN and CDR2 is SVGIG (reference sequence). The CDR3 has 16 amino acids. CDR3 region: CAWTLGTSGNTGELFF. The CDR3 nucleotides read TGTGCCTGGACTTTAGGGACTAGCGGCAACACCGGGGAGCTGTTTTTT.

The chain joins TRBV18 to TRBJ2-5, with TRBD2 as a possible D gene (5 bases). V lost 0 bases and J lost 7, with 12 bases in between. The germline CDR1 and CDR2 sequences are KGHSH and LQKENI. The CDR3 contains 14 residues. The CDR3 DNA follows: TGTGCCAGCTCACCACCGGTCGAGGCGGGGACCCAGTACTTC. This gives the protein CASSPPVEAGTQYF.

The chain couples TRBV6-1 to TRBJ2-7; weak D call: TRBD2 (5 bases). The germline CDR1 and CDR2 sequences are MNHNS and SASEGT. This CDR3 is 15 amino acids long. V lost 0 bases to trimming and J lost 0 bases, with 9 bases between them. The CDR3 here is CASSEARRGSYEQYV. Here the CDR3 DNA reads TGTGCCAGCAGTGAAGCGCGTCGGGGCTCCTACGAGCAGTACGTC.

This clone was counted a few times. This rearrangement joins TRBV18 to TRBJ1-1, with 10 nucleotides matching TRBD1. V shed 4 bases, J shed 6 bases, and the junction held 14 bases outside the gene matches. CDR3 length: 17 residues. CDR1 and CDR2 (germline): KGHSH, LQKENI. CDR3 in amino acids: CASSRQPHPTGGSEAFF. CDR3 coding DNA: TGTGCCAGCTCACGCCAACCCCATCCGACAGGGGGCTCTGAAGCTTTCTTT.

V is TRBV7-9 and J is TRBJ2-1; 16 nucleotides align to TRBD2. J was trimmed by 6 bases and V by 4 bases; bases with no gene match: 9. Germline values: CDR1 SEHNR, CDR2 FQNEAQ (reference sequence). CDR3 length: 18 amino acids. The CDR3 sequence is CASSSGGTSGRAINEQFF. The CDR3 DNA reads TGTGCCAGCAGCTCGGGCGGGACTAGCGGGAGGGCGATCAATGAGCAGTTCTTC.

The genes are TRBV3-1 (or the pseudogene TRBV3-2) and TRBJ2-3; the match to TRBD1 covers 8 bases. Trimming took 4 bases from V and 4 from J; bases not matched to a gene: 1. Germline CDR1 reads LGHDT; CDR2 reads YNNKEL (reference sequence). There are 13 residues in the CDR3. The CDR3 nucleotides read TGTGCCAGCAGCCCGGACAGGGCAGATACGCAGTATTTT. Translation gives CASSPDRADTQYF.

The chain couples TRBV6-2 or TRBV6-3 to TRBJ2-1; tentative D call: TRBD2 (6 bases). The CDR3 contains 14 residues. Trimming removed 0 bases at V and 6 bases at J, with 9 bases between. The germline V gene has CDR1 MNHEY and CDR2 SVGEGT. The DNA for the CDR3 is TGTGCCAGCAGTTACTCGGCTAGCGCCAATGAGCAGTTCTTC. It yields the protein CASSYSASANEQFF.

In its sample, this clone was seen a few times. DNA for the CDR3: TGTGCCAGCAGCCAAGGTAGCGGGACCACAGATACGCAGTATTTT. Amino acid sequence: CASSQGSGTTDTQYF. The V call is TRBV4-2, the J call TRBJ2-3, with TRBD2 identical over 8 bases. J lost 2 bases, V lost 1 base, and 2 bases had no gene match. The CDR3 covers 15 residues. Germline V lookup: CDR1 LGHNA, CDR2 YNFKEQ.

CDR3 sequence: CASSQDFPGPGGETQYF. The CDR3 nucleotides are TGTGCCAGCAGCCAAGATTTTCCAGGTCCGGGCGGGGAGACCCAGTACTTC. The chain links TRBV3-1 (or the pseudogene TRBV3-2) to TRBJ2-5; tentative D call: TRBD2 (5 bases). The length of the CDR3 is 17 residues. CDR1 and CDR2 (germline): LGHDT, YNNKEL (reference sequence). The V end was cut by 0 bases, the J end by 5 bases, with 19 bases between.

The V and J genes are TRBV9 and TRBJ1-3, with TRBD1 as a possible D gene (5 bases). The V end lost 6 bases, the J end lost 2 bases, and 15 bases lay between the germline ends. Germline lookup yields CDR1 SGDLS and CDR2 YYNGEE. There are 15 residues in the CDR3. CDR3 sequence reads: CASTRTGGAGNTIYF. The CDR3 DNA reads as TGTGCCAGCACCCGGACGGGAGGGGCTGGAAACACCATATATTTT.

The V call is TRBV2, the J call TRBJ1-2; 7 nucleotides line up with TRBD1. The V gene's germline CDR1 is SNHLY and CDR2 FYNNEI. Trimming cost V 7 bases and J 11 bases; bases outside gene matches: 7. The CDR3 runs 11 residues. CDR3 coding DNA: TGTGCCAGCAACCTACAGGGGACGTACACCTTC. Its translation is CASNLQGTYTF.

This chain connects TRBV19 to TRBJ1-1; TRBD1 might be the D (5 bases). Germline CDR1 and CDR2: LNHDA and SQIVND (reference sequence). The CDR3 totals 15 residues. V lost 4 bases and J lost 4, with 16 bases in between. The CDR3 sequence is CASSRRQTGGTEAFF. CDR3 in DNA: TGTGCCAGTAGTAGGAGACAAACGGGGGGCACTGAAGCTTTCTTT.

The chain joins TRBV4-3 to TRBJ1-2; 9 nucleotides agree with TRBD1. The V and J ends lost 0 bases and 4 bases, in that order; junction bases with no gene match: 3. This CDR3 is 15 amino acids long. Germline values: CDR1 LGHNA, CDR2 YSLEER. DNA for the CDR3: TGCGCCAGCAGCCAAGATGGACAGGGGATCTATGGCTACACCTTC. As protein: CASSQDGQGIYGYTF.

V is TRBV27 and J is TRBJ1-1; possible D gene TRBD1, 5 bases. The germline V and J ends were trimmed by 4 bases and 0 bases, with 9 bases remaining between them. The CDR3 length is 14 residues. Germline loops: CDR1 MNHEY, CDR2 SMNVEV (reference sequence). This CDR3 is CASSYGHLNTEAFF. In nucleotides, the CDR3 is TGTGCCAGCAGTTATGGACACCTGAACACTGAAGCTTTCTTT.

The CDR3 DNA is TGTGCCAGCTCAGCTGGGACTAGCGGGGTGGGGTTCTACGAGCAGTACTTC. Translating gives CASSAGTSGVGFYEQYF. The rearrangement links TRBV18 to TRBJ2-7, with 13 bases identical to TRBD2. After removal of 5 bases from V and 3 bases from J, the junction contained 10 bases not matched to a gene. CDR1 is KGHSH, CDR2 LQKENI, per germline. The CDR3 is 17 residues long. Full variable domain (rest looked up from reference TRBV18 and TRBJ2-7): NAGVMQNPRHLVRRRGQEARLRCSPMKGHSHVYWYRQLPEEGLKFMVYLQKENIIDESGMPKERFSAEFPKEGPSILRIQQVVRGDSAAYFCASSAGTSGVGFYEQYFGPGTRLTVT.

The rearrangement joins TRBV18 to TRBJ2-3; 14 nucleotides align to TRBD2. The CDR3 runs 16 residues. The germline V gene has CDR1 KGHSH and CDR2 LQKENI. V was clipped by 3 bases and J by 4 bases; unmatched bases: 3. CDR3: CASSPKTSGRADTQYF. CDR3 in DNA: TGTGCCAGCTCACCCAAGACTAGCGGGAGGGCAGATACGCAGTATTTT.